The sample holds many counts of the clone carrying this T cell receptor (beta chain). Its antigen remains unknown. Investigators amplified TCR beta CDR3 regions from RNA transcripts. First-round RT-PCR employed HTBI primers, with a second-round multiplex PCR after it. TCRdb itself ran the multiplex PCR reads through MiXCR, one entry per CDR3 protein. The table lists some 400,000 distinct CDR3 sequences, about 17% of them singletons. The record originates from a study of Graves' ophthalmopathy and Graves' hyperthyroidism. General study findings and limits: Thyroid clonotypes that were expanded above 0.001 frequency mostly also appeared in blood.

Source material: peripheral blood. This clonotype was obtained from a woman aged 18-29 years with Graves' ophthalmopathy.

The CDR3 nucleotides are TGTGCCTGGAGTGAGGCCCTAAATTCACCCCTCCACTTT. Translation gives CAWSEALNSPLHF. This sequence joins TRBV30 and TRBJ1-6; D uncertain. Germline CDR1 GTSNPN, CDR2 SVGIG (reference sequence). The CDR3 totals 13 residues. Trimming stripped 1 base from V and 7 bases from J, with 8 bases between.